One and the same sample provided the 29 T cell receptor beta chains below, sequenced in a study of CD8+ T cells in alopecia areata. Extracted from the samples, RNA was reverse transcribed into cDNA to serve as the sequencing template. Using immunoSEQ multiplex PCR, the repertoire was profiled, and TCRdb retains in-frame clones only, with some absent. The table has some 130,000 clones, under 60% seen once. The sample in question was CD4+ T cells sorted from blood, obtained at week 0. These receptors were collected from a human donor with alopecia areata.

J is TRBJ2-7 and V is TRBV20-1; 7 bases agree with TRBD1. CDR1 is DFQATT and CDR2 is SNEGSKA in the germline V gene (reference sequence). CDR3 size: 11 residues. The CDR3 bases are TGCCTCCTCGAGAGGGGGCGGGAGCAGTACTTC. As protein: CLLERGREQYF.

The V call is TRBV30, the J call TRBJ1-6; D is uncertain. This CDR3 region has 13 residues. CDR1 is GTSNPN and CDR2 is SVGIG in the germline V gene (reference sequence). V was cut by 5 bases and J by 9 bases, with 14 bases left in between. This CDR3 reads CAWETGGGSPLHF. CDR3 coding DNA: TGTGCCTGGGAAACTGGCGGTGGTTCACCCCTCCACTTT. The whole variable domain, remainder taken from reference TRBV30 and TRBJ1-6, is SQTIHQWPATLVQPVGSPLSLECTVEGTSNPNLYWYRQAAGRGLQLLFYSVGIGQISSEVPQNLSASRPQDRQFILSSKKLLLSDSGFYLCAWETGGGSPLHFGNGTRLTVT.

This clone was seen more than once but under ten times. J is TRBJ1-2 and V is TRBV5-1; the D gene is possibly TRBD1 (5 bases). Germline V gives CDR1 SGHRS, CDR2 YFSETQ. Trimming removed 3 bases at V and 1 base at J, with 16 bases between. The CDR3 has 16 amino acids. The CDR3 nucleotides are TGCGCCAGCAGCTCATATACCTTCAGGGATAACTATGGCTACACCTTC. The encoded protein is CASSSYTFRDNYGYTF.

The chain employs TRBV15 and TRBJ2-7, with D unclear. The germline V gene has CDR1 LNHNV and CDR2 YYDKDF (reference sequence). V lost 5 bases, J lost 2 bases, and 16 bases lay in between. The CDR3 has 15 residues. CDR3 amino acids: CATSSTRAVAYEQYF. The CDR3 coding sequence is TGTGCCACCAGCTCAACCCGGGCAGTAGCCTACGAGCAGTACTTC. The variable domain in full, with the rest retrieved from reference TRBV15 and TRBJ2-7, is DAMVIQNPRYQVTQFGKPVTLSCSQTLNHNVMYWYQQKSSQAPKLLFHYYDKDFNNEADTPDNFQSRRPNTSFCFLDIRSPGLGDTAMYLCATSSTRAVAYEQYFGPGTRLTVT.

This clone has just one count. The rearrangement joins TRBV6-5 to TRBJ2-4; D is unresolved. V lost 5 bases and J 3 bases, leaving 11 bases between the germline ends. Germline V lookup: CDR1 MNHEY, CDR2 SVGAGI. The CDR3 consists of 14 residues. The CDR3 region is CASSARDFKNIQYF. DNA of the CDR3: TGTGCCAGCAGTGCTAGAGACTTCAAAAACATTCAGTACTTC.

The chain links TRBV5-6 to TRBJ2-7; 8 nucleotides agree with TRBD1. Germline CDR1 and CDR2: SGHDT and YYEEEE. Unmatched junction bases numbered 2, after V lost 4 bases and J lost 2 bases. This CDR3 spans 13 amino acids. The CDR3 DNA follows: TGTGCCAGCAGCAGGGACAGGACCTACGAGCAGTACTTC. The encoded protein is CASSRDRTYEQYF.

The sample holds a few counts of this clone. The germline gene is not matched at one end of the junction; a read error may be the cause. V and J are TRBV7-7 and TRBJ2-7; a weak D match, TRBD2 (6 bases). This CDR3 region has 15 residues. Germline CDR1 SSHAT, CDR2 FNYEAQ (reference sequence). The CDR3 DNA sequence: TGTGCTAGCAGCTTAGCGGATGGCAACTCCTACGAGCAGTACTTC. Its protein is CASSLADGNSYEQYF.

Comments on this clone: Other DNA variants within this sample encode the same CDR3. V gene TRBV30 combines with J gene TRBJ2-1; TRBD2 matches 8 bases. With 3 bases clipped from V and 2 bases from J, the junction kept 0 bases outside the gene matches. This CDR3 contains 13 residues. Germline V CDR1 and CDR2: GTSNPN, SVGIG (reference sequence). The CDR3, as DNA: TGTGCCTGGAGCGGGGGGGCCTACAATGAGCAGTTCTTC. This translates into CAWSGGAYNEQFF.

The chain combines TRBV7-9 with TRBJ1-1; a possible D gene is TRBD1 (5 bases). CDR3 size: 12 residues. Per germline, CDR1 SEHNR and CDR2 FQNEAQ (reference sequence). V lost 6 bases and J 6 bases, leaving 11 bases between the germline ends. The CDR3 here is CASRRQSAEAFF. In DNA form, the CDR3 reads TGTGCCAGCAGGCGACAGAGTGCTGAAGCTTTCTTT.

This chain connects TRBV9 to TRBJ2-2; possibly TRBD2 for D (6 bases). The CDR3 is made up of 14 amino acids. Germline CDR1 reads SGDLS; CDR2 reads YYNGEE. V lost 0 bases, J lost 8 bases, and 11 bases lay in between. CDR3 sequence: CASSVVAGSGELFF. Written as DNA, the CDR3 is TGTGCCAGCAGCGTAGTGGCGGGGTCTGGGGAGCTGTTTTTT.

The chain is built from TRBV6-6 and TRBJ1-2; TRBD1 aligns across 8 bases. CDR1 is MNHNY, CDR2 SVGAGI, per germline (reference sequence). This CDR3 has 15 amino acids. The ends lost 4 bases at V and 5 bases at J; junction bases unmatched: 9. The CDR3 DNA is TGTGCCAGCAGTTCGCAGGGGGCGTTGGGTTATGGCTACACCTTC. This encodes CASSSQGALGYGYTF.

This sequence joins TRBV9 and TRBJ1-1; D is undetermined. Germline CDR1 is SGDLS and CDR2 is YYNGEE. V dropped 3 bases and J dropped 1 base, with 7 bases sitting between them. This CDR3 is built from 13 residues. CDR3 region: CASSEQPNTEAFF. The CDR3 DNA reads TGTGCCAGCAGCGAACAGCCGAACACTGAAGCTTTCTTT.

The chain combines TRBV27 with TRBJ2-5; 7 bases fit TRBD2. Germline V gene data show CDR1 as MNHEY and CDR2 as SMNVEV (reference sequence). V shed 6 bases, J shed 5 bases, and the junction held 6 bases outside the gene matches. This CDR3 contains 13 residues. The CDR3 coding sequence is TGTGCCAGCAGACTCCAGGGAGGGGAGACCCAGTACTTC. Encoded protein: CASRLQGGETQYF.

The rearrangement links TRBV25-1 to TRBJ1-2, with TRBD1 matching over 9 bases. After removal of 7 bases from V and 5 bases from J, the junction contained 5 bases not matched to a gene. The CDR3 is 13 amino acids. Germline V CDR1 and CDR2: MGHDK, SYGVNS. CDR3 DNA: TGTGCCAGCAATGGACAGGGGAGTTATGGCTACACCTTC. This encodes CASNGQGSYGYTF.

The CDR3 nucleotides are TGCGCCAGCAGCCAAGGCAACGCAGGGGGGAATCAGCCCCAGCATTTT. The encoded protein is CASSQGNAGGNQPQHF. This chain links TRBV4-1 with TRBJ1-5; 7 nucleotides match TRBD1. The trim removed 1 base at V and 4 bases at J, leaving 7 bases unmatched. CDR3 length: 16 amino acids. Germline loops: CDR1 MGHRA, CDR2 YSYEKL.

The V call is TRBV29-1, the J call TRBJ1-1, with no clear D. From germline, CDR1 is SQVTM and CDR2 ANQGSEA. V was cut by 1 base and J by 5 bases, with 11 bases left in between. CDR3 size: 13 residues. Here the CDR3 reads CSVEAGVETEAFF. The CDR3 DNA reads TGCAGCGTTGAAGCAGGAGTGGAAACTGAAGCTTTCTTT.

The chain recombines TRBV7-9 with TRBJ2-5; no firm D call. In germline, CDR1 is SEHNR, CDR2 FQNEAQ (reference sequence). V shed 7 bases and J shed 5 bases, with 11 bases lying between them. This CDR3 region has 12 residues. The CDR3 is CASTASAETQYF. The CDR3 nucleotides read TGTGCCAGCACAGCCTCGGCGGAGACCCAGTACTTC.

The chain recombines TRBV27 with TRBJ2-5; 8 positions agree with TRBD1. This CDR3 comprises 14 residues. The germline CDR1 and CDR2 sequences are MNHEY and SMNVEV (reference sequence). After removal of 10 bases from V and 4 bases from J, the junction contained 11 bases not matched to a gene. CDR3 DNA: TGTGCCACCAGGGGGCCCTTAGGCCGAGAGACCCAGTACTTC. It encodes CATRGPLGRETQYF.

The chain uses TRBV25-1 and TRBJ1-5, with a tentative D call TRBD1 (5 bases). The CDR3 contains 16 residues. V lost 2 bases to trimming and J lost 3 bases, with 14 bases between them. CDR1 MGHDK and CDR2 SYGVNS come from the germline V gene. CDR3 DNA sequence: TGTGCCAGCAGTGAAGTTGGCAGGGTATACAATCAGCCCCAGCATTTT. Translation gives CASSEVGRVYNQPQHF.

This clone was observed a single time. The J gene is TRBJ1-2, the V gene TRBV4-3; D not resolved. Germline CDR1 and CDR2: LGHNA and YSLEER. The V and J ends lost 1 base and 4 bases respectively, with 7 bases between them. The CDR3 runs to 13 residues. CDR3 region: CASSQGTGYGYTF. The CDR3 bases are TGCGCCAGCAGCCAAGGAACGGGCTATGGCTACACCTTC.

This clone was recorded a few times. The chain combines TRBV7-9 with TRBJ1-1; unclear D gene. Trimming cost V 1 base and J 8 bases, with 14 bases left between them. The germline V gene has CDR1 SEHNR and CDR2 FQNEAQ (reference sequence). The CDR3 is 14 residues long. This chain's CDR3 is CASSLGKTNTEAFF. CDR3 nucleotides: TGTGCCAGCAGCTTAGGTAAGACCAATACCGAAGCTTTCTTT.

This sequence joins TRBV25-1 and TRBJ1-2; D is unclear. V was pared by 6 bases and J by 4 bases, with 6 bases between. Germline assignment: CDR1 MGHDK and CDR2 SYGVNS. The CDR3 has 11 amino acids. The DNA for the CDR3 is TGTGCCAGCAGCCACCTCTATGGCTACACCTTC. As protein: CASSHLYGYTF.

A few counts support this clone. Here the CDR3 reads CSARQETQYF. The CDR3 region has the DNA TGCAGTGCTAGACAAGAGACCCAGTACTTC. The chain links TRBV20-1 to TRBJ2-5; D not resolved. This CDR3 is built from 10 residues. V was shortened by 2 bases and J by 2 bases, with 0 bases between the two germline ends. Germline loops: CDR1 DFQATT, CDR2 SNEGSKA (reference sequence).

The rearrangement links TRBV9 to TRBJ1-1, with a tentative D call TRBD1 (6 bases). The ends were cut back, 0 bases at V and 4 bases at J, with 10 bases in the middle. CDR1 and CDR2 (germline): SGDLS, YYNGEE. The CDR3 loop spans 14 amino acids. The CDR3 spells CASSVDVGGTEAFF. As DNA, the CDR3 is TGTGCCAGCAGCGTAGATGTAGGGGGCACTGAAGCTTTCTTT.

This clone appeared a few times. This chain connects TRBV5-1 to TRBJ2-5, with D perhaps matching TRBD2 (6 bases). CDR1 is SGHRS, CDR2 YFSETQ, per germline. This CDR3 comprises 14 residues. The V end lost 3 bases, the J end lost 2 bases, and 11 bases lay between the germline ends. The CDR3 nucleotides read TGCGCCAGCAGCTGGCGGGACGGACAAGAGACCCAGTACTTC. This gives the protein CASSWRDGQETQYF. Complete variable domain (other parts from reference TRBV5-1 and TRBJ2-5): KAGVTQTPRYLIKTRGQQVTLSCSPISGHRSVSWYQQTPGQGLQFLFEYFSETQRNKGNFPGRFSGRQFSNSRSEMNVSTLELGDSALYLCASSWRDGQETQYFGPGTRLLVL.

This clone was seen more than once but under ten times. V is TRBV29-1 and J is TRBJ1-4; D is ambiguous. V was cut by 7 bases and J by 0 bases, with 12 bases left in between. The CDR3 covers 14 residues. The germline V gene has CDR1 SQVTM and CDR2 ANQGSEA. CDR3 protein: CSASQVATNEKLFF. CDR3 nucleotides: TGCAGCGCATCCCAAGTTGCAACTAATGAAAAACTGTTTTTT.

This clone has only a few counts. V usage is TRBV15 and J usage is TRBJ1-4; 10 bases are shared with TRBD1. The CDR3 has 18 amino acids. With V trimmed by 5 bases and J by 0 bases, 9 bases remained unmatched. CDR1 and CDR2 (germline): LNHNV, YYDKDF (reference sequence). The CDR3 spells CATSPWGTGASTNEKLFF. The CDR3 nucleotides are TGTGCCACCAGCCCATGGGGGACAGGGGCTTCAACTAATGAAAAACTGTTTTTT.

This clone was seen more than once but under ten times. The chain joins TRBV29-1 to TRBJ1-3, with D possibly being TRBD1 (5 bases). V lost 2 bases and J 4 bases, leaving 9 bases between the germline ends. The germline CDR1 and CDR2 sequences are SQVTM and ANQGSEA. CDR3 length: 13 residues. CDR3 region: CSVEPGGGNTIYF. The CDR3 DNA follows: TGCAGCGTTGAACCCGGGGGAGGAAACACCATATATTTT.

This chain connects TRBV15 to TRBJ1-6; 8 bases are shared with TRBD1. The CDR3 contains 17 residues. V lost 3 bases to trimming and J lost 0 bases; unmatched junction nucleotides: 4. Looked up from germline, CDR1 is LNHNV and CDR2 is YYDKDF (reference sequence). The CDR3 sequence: CATSRGQDSSYNSPLHF. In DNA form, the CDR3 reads TGTGCCACCAGCAGGGGACAGGACAGCTCCTATAATTCACCCCTCCACTTT.